These 20 T cell receptor beta chains came from one sample sequenced in a study of long-term antiretroviral therapy in people with HIV. With survey level as its setting, the immunoSEQ assay was v3.0. Sequencing was performed with immunoSEQ multiplex PCR; in TCRdb, only in-frame clones are kept and a portion is missing. The sample records more than 20,000 clones, about nine tenths being singletons. The source was unsorted PBMCs, collected 1.8 years before starting antiretroviral therapy. These receptors originate from a woman in her twenties or thirties with HIV.

The CDR3 is CASSFRRDREANQPQHF. The CDR3, as DNA: TGTGCCAGCAGCTTTCGGAGGGACAGGGAAGCCAATCAGCCCCAGCATTTT. The chain combines TRBV27 with TRBJ1-5; 9 nucleotides align to TRBD1. There are 17 residues in the CDR3. CDR1 and CDR2 (germline): MNHEY, SMNVEV (reference sequence). Unmatched junction bases numbered 12, after V lost 6 bases and J lost 3 bases.

The chain carries TRBV7-8 and TRBJ1-6; 7 bases map to TRBD1. V shed 4 bases and J 0 bases; nucleotides not matched to a gene: 6. The germline V gene has CDR1 SGHVS and CDR2 FQNEAQ. The CDR3 is 17 amino acids. CDR3 sequence reads: CASSSGQSFSYNSPLHF. The CDR3 region has the DNA TGTGCCAGCAGCTCGGGACAGTCCTTCTCCTATAATTCACCCCTCCACTTT. Based on the CDR3 plus reference TRBV7-8 and TRBJ1-6, the full variable domain is GAGVSQSPRYKVAKRGQDVALRCDPISGHVSLFWYQQALGQGPEFLTYFQNEAQLDKSGLPSDRFFAERPEGSVSTLKIQRTQQEDSAVYLCASSSGQSFSYNSPLHFGNGTRLTVT.

This chain connects TRBV30 to TRBJ1-2; D unresolved. Germline-derived CDR1 and CDR2 are GTSNPN and SVGIG (reference sequence). V shed 8 bases and J shed 3 bases, with 10 bases lying between them. The CDR3 spans 11 residues. In DNA form, the CDR3 reads TGTGCCCGGACCGAGGACTATGGCTACACCTTC. This gives the protein CARTEDYGYTF.

The chain couples TRBV14 to TRBJ2-1, with D possibly matching TRBD1 (5 bases). Germline assignment: CDR1 SGHDN and CDR2 FVKESK. V lost 1 base, J lost 10 bases, and 5 bases lay in between. This CDR3 has 11 residues. DNA of the CDR3: TGTGCCAGCAGCCAAGGGACAGAGCAGTTCTTC. This encodes CASSQGTEQFF.

This clone was recorded once. The chain couples TRBV11-3 to TRBJ1-1, with D hard to call. The CDR3 is made up of 13 amino acids. Germline-derived CDR1 and CDR2 are SGHNT and YENEEA. V gave up 3 bases and J gave up 4 bases, with 9 bases separating them. CDR3 loop: CASSFLVGTEAFF. DNA for the CDR3: TGTGCCAGCAGCTTCTTAGTGGGCACTGAAGCTTTCTTT.

This rearrangement joins TRBV9 to TRBJ1-3; the D gene is possibly TRBD1 (6 bases). Trimming removed 0 bases at V and 7 bases at J, with 17 bases between. This CDR3 comprises 16 residues. Germline V gene sequence: CDR1 SGDLS, CDR2 YYNGEE. CDR3 region: CASSVGWPGEGNTIYF. CDR3 bases: TGTGCCAGCAGCGTAGGATGGCCAGGGGAAGGGAACACCATATATTTT.

The CDR3 loop is CASCPVGGKETQYF. CDR3 DNA: TGCGCCAGCTGCCCCGTGGGGGGGAAAGAGACCCAGTACTTC. This chain joins TRBV5-1 and TRBJ2-5; 7 bases agree with TRBD2. The CDR3 is 14 residues long. J gave up 3 bases and V 7 bases, and 9 bases lay outside the gene matches. Germline lookup yields CDR1 SGHRS and CDR2 YFSETQ.

The chain uses TRBV4-1 and TRBJ2-1, with D possibly TRBD1 on 6 matching bases. The CDR3 consists of 15 residues. The germline V gene encodes CDR1 MGHRA and CDR2 YSYEKL. V lost 7 bases to trimming and J lost 8 bases, with 21 bases between them. The CDR3 DNA follows: TGCGCCAGCACCCTAAGGGGAACAGGGAGCGATGAGCAGTTCTTC. Its protein is CASTLRGTGSDEQFF.

This sequence joins TRBV27 and TRBJ2-1; D is ambiguous. The germline V gene encodes CDR1 MNHEY and CDR2 SMNVEV (reference sequence). Trimming stripped 0 bases from V and 11 bases from J, with 11 bases between. The CDR3 extends over 13 amino acids. This CDR3 reads CASSLSIWNQQFF. The CDR3 bases are TGTGCCAGCAGTTTATCGATCTGGAACCAGCAGTTCTTC.

The chain is built from TRBV2 and TRBJ1-1; D may be TRBD1 (5 bases). CDR1 and CDR2 (germline): SNHLY, FYNNEI. The germline V and J ends were trimmed by 6 bases and 1 base, with 15 bases remaining between them. The CDR3 totals 15 residues. The CDR3 reads CASRGGEGWNTEAFF. CDR3 nucleotide sequence: TGTGCCAGCAGGGGGGGGGAGGGTTGGAACACTGAAGCTTTCTTT.

V and J are TRBV5-1 and TRBJ1-4; 7 nucleotides match TRBD1. This CDR3 has 15 residues. V was clipped by 5 bases and J by 3 bases; unmatched bases: 7. CDR1 SGHRS and CDR2 YFSETQ come from the germline V gene. The CDR3 sequence is CASRLEGTANEKLFF. The CDR3 nucleotides read TGCGCCAGCAGACTAGAAGGGACAGCTAATGAAAAACTGTTTTTT.

The chain combines TRBV10-2 with TRBJ1-6; D not certain. Germline assignment: CDR1 WSHSY and CDR2 SAAADI. This CDR3 spans 14 amino acids. Deletions cut 5 bases from V and 10 bases from J, with 15 bases between. The CDR3: CASSKVRTHSPLHF. DNA for the CDR3: TGCGCCAGCAGTAAGGTTAGGACGCACTCACCCCTCCACTTT.

V gene TRBV13 combines with J gene TRBJ2-2; D is possibly TRBD1 (6 bases). V was cut by 4 bases and J by 7 bases, with 10 bases left in between. CDR3 length: 13 residues. CDR1 is PRHDT, CDR2 FYEKMQ, per germline (reference sequence). CDR3 sequence: CASSWDIHGELFF. CDR3 DNA: TGTGCCAGCAGCTGGGACATCCACGGGGAGCTGTTTTTT.

The chain has TRBV7-6 and TRBJ1-2; a possible D gene is TRBD1 (6 bases). Germline loops: CDR1 SGHVS, CDR2 FNYEAQ. The CDR3 has 18 residues. V was shortened by 0 bases and J by 8 bases, with 25 bases between the two germline ends. CDR3 nucleotides: TGTGCCAGCAGCTTAGCGCCGAAACCGGGCCTTCACGGGGGCGGCTACACCTTC. Protein: CASSLAPKPGLHGGGYTF.

V is TRBV7-2 and J is TRBJ2-3; 8 bases are a match to TRBD2. After removal of 5 bases from V and 2 bases from J, the junction contained 15 bases not matched to a gene. The CDR3 sequence is 18 residues long. Germline CDR1 and CDR2: SGHTA and FQGNSA. The CDR3 protein is CASSQRGAAGALTDTQYF. CDR3 bases: TGTGCCAGCAGCCAAAGGGGAGCAGCGGGGGCCCTCACAGATACGCAGTATTTT.

V and J are TRBV7-6 and TRBJ1-3; possible D gene TRBD1, 5 bases. This CDR3 region has 14 residues. V was trimmed by 1 base and J by 4 bases, leaving 8 bases between them. The germline CDR1 and CDR2 sequences are SGHVS and FNYEAQ. The CDR3 spells CASSLGGSGNTIYF. CDR3 in DNA: TGTGCCAGCAGCTTAGGGGGGAGCGGAAACACCATATATTTT.

The chain links TRBV10-3 to TRBJ2-3; D gene ambiguous. The CDR3 sequence is 11 residues long. With 7 bases removed from V and 2 bases from J, the gap between germline ends came to 4 bases. Germline-derived CDR1 and CDR2 are ENHRY and SYGVKD. The CDR3 loop is CAIKDTDTQYF. CDR3 in DNA: TGTGCCATCAAAGACACAGATACGCAGTATTTT.

V is TRBV5-1 and J is TRBJ1-2, with no clear D. The CDR3 is 16 residues long. V was trimmed by 2 bases and J by 6 bases, leaving 20 bases between them. CDR1 is SGHRS, CDR2 YFSETQ, per germline. The CDR3 protein is CASSLRLSGSAHGYTF. The CDR3 coding sequence is TGCGCCAGCAGCTTACGTCTATCGGGCTCAGCCCATGGCTACACCTTC.

The genes are TRBV30 and TRBJ1-1; D ambiguous. This CDR3 has 14 residues. The germline gives CDR1 GTSNPN, CDR2 SVGIG (reference sequence). CDR3 DNA: TGTGCGTTAAGTAGGGCGGATACGAACACTGAAGCTTTCTTT. Amino acid sequence: CALSRADTNTEAFF. Looking up the rest from reference TRBV30 and TRBJ1-1 gives the full variable domain: SQTIHQWPATLVQPVGSPLSLECTVEGTSNPNLYWYRQAAGRGLQLLFYSVGIGQISSEVPQNLSASRPQDRQFILSSKKLLLSDSGFYLCALSRADTNTEAFFGQGTRLTVV.

This sequence joins TRBV6-6 and TRBJ1-2, with 7 bases that match TRBD1. The CDR3 runs 15 residues. Trimming took 2 bases from V and 0 from J; bases not matched to a gene: 3. The germline V gene encodes CDR1 MNHNY and CDR2 SVGAGI (reference sequence). The CDR3 DNA is TGTGCCAGCAGTTACCTGACAGGGTCTAACTATGGCTACACCTTC. Amino acid sequence: CASSYLTGSNYGYTF.